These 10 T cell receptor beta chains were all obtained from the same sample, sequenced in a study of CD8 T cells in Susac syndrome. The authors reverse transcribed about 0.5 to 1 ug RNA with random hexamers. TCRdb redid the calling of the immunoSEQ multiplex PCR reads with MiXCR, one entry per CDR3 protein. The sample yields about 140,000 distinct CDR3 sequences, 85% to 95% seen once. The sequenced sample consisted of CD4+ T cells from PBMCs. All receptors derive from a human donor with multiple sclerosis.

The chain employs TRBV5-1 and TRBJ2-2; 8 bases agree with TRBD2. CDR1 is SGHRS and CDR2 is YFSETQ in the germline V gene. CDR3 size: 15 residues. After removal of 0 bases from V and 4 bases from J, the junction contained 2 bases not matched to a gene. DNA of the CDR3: TGCGCCAGCAGCTTGGGAAGCGGGAGCACCGGGGAGCTGTTTTTT. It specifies CASSLGSGSTGELFF.

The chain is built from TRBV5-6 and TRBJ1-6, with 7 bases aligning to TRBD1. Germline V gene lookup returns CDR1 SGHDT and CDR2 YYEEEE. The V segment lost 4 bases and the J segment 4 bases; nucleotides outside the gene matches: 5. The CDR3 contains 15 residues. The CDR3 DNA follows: TGTGCCAGCAGCCCGCCGACAGGGTATAATTCACCCCTCCACTTT. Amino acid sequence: CASSPPTGYNSPLHF.

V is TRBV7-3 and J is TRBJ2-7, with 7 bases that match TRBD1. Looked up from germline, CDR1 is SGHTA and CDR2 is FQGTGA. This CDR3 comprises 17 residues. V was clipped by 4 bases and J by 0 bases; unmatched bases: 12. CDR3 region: CASSSPSWDRDSYEQYF. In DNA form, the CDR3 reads TGTGCCAGCAGCTCACCATCCTGGGACAGAGACTCCTACGAGCAGTACTTC.

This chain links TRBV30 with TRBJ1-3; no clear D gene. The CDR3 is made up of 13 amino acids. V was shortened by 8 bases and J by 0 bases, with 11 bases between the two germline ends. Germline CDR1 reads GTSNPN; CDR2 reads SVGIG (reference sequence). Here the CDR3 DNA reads TGTGCCCACAGCTACTCCTCTGGAAACACCATATATTTT. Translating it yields CAHSYSSGNTIYF.

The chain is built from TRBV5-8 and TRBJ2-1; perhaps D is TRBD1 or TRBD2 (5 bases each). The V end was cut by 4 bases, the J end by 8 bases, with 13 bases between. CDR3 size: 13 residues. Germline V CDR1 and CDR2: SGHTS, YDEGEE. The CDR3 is CASSRGLGDEQFF. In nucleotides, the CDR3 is TGTGCCAGCAGCCGAGGTCTGGGGGATGAGCAGTTCTTC.

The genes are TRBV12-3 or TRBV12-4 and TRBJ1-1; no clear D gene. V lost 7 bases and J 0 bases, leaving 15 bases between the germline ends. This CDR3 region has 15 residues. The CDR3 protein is CASTRARDLNTEAFF. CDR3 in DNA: TGTGCCAGCACCAGAGCCCGGGATCTGAACACTGAAGCTTTCTTT.

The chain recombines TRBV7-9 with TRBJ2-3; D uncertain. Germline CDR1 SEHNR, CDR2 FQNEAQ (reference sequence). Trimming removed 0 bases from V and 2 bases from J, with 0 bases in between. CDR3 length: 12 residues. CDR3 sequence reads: CASSLATDTQYF. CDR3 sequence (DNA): TGTGCCAGCAGCTTAGCCACAGATACGCAGTATTTT.

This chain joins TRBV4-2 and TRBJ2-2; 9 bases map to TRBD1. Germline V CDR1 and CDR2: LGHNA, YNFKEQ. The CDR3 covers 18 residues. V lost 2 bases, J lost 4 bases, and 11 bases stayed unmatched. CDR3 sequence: CASSQNKIGTGSTGELFF. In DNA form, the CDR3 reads TGTGCCAGCAGCCAAAATAAAATCGGGACAGGGAGCACCGGGGAGCTGTTTTTT.

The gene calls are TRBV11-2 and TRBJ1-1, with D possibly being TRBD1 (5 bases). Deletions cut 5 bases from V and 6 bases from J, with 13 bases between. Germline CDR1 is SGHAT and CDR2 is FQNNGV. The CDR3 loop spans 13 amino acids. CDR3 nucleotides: TGTGCCAGCAGCGCGGTGGGGGGGTCTGAAGCTTTCTTT. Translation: CASSAVGGSEAFF.

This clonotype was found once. As DNA, the CDR3 is TGTGCCAGTAGTGACCGTGGGGGGGACATTCAGTACTTC. Protein sequence: CASSDRGGDIQYF. The chain joins TRBV19 to TRBJ2-4; 7 bases align to TRBD2. CDR3 size: 13 residues. The trim removed 5 bases at V and 8 bases at J, leaving 6 bases unmatched. Germline CDR1 LNHDA, CDR2 SQIVND (reference sequence).